The 28 T cell receptor beta chains below all came from one sample that was sequenced in a study of blood T cells in healthy people across ages. Then a second PCR, running about 7 to 11 cycles, was carried out with a sample-barcoded 5' primer and a J-beta primer mix. TCRdb reanalysed the 5' RACE reads using MiXCR and keeps one entry per CDR3 protein. Of some 1.5 million distinct CDR3 sequences in the sample, roughly 28% were seen once. The sample was blood. The source of these receptors is a woman aged 25 to 39 in good health.

V is TRBV6-2 or TRBV6-3 and J is TRBJ1-5, with D unclear. Per the germline V gene, CDR1 is MNHEY and CDR2 is SVGEGT. The CDR3 spans 12 residues. The V and J ends lost 7 bases and 4 bases respectively, with 8 bases between them. The DNA of the CDR3 is TGTGCCAGCACAACAGAGAATCAGCCCCAGCATTTT. Its protein product is CASTTENQPQHF.

The CDR3, as DNA: TGTGCCACCAGTGATGCCGGGACCCACAGCAATCAGCCCCAGCATTTT. Protein: CATSDAGTHSNQPQHF. This chain uses TRBV24-1 with TRBJ1-5, with D possibly matching TRBD1 (5 bases). CDR1 and CDR2 (germline): KGHDR, SFDVKD. The CDR3 is 16 residues long. The V gene lost 3 bases and the J gene lost 1 base, with 12 bases spanning the gap.

V usage is TRBV7-9 and J usage is TRBJ2-3; D might be TRBD1 (5 bases). This CDR3 is built from 15 residues. Trimming shortened V by 8 bases and J by 0 bases, and 15 bases separated the two germline ends. The germline gives CDR1 SEHNR, CDR2 FQNEAQ (reference sequence). CDR3 residues: CASGRRASSTDTQYF. In nucleotides, the CDR3 is TGTGCCAGCGGCCGCAGGGCTTCCAGCACAGATACGCAGTATTTT.

This clonotype appeared many times. This chain joins TRBV29-1 and TRBJ1-6; 7 nucleotides line up with TRBD1. This CDR3 is built from 18 residues. V trimming: 3 bases; J trimming: 0 bases; junction bases outside the gene matches: 11. From germline, CDR1 is SQVTM and CDR2 ANQGSEA. CDR3 sequence reads: CSVDLRGQLYSYNSPLHF. The CDR3 DNA follows: TGCAGCGTTGACCTCAGGGGACAGTTGTACTCCTATAATTCACCCCTCCACTTT.

The chain recombines TRBV24-1 with TRBJ2-5; a weak D match, TRBD1 (5 bases). The CDR3 covers 16 residues. V gave up 1 base and J gave up 5 bases, with 16 bases separating them. Germline V CDR1 and CDR2: KGHDR, SFDVKD. CDR3 loop: CATSDFSLGVGETQYF. Written as DNA, the CDR3 is TGTGCCACCAGTGATTTCAGTCTAGGGGTGGGTGAGACCCAGTACTTC.

Many counts were recorded for this clonotype. V usage is TRBV12-3 or TRBV12-4 and J usage is TRBJ2-5; 7 bases line up with TRBD2. The ends lost 2 bases at V and 2 bases at J; junction bases unmatched: 8. The CDR3 extends over 16 amino acids. The CDR3 DNA reads as TGTGCCAGCAGTTTACTGGCGGGGAGGGTTCAAGAGACCCAGTACTTC. It specifies CASSLLAGRVQETQYF.

The chain employs TRBV28 and TRBJ1-5, with 7 bases matching TRBD1. This CDR3 region has 14 residues. Germline CDR1 MDHEN, CDR2 SYDVKM. The J segment lost 6 bases and the V segment lost 4 bases, leaving 6 bases of the junction unmatched. DNA for the CDR3: TGTGCCAGCAGTTCGACAGGGATCGGTCAGCCCCAGCATTTT. Its protein is CASSSTGIGQPQHF.

The chain couples TRBV7-6 to TRBJ2-7, with TRBD1 identical over 7 bases. Germline V gives CDR1 SGHVS, CDR2 FNYEAQ. There are 13 residues in the CDR3. V was pared by 10 bases and J by 2 bases, with 8 bases of the junction left unmatched. The CDR3 sequence is CATSPGGAYEQYF. CDR3 nucleotides: TGTGCCACTTCCCCAGGGGGAGCCTACGAGCAGTACTTC.

This clonotype was seen ten or more times. The rearrangement joins TRBV7-9 to TRBJ2-1; 10 positions agree with TRBD1. There are 20 residues in the CDR3. Germline V gene sequence: CDR1 SEHNR, CDR2 FQNEAQ (reference sequence). V dropped 5 bases and J dropped 0; count of bases not matched to a gene: 16. In DNA, the CDR3 is TGTGCCAGCAGCAAACGCGACAGGGGGCTAGACTCAAGCTCCTACAATGAGCAGTTCTTC. This translates into CASSKRDRGLDSSSYNEQFF.

This clonotype has more than one count but fewer than ten. V gene TRBV9 combines with J gene TRBJ2-4; D gene uncertain. Germline V CDR1 and CDR2: SGDLS, YYNGEE. V lost 4 bases and J lost 0, with 17 bases in between. This CDR3 has 17 amino acids. CDR3 residues: CASSPSHPGKAKNIQYF. The CDR3 DNA sequence: TGTGCCAGCAGCCCATCTCACCCCGGTAAAGCCAAAAACATTCAGTACTTC.

As concerns this clonotype: A much larger clone differs by one base, so this may be a read error. J is TRBJ2-4 and V is TRBV20-1; 9 nucleotides align to TRBD1. Matching the DNA end better, TRBJ2-7 makes the J call doubtful. The CDR3 sequence is 12 residues long. CDR1 is DFQATT, CDR2 SNEGSKA, per germline (reference sequence). The CDR3 here is CSTDRGTYEQYF. The CDR3 region has the DNA TGCAGTACAGACAGGGGGACCTACGAGCAGTACTTC.

The chain has TRBV6-2 or TRBV6-3 and TRBJ2-4; TRBD1 agrees at 7 bases. Near its end, the DNA agrees better with TRBJ2-5, so the J call may be wrong. The CDR3 length is 14 residues. Germline V gene data show CDR1 as MNHEY and CDR2 as SVGEGT. The CDR3 loop reads CASKNDRVRETQYF. The CDR3 region has the DNA TGTGCCAGCAAAAACGACAGGGTTCGGGAGACCCAGTACTTC.

There are a few counts of this clonotype. The V gene is TRBV20-1, the J gene TRBJ2-7, with 9 bases that match TRBD1. CDR3 size: 14 residues. Per germline, CDR1 DFQATT and CDR2 SNEGSKA (reference sequence). After removal of 3 bases from V and 3 bases from J, the junction contained 6 bases not matched to a gene. CDR3 nucleotides: TGCAGTGCTAGGTTTGGGACAGGGCTCTACGAGCAGTACTTC. Protein: CSARFGTGLYEQYF.

A single count supports this clonotype. The rearrangement joins TRBV12-3 or TRBV12-4 to TRBJ2-3; 8 bases match TRBD2. The CDR3 sequence is 16 residues long. V was clipped by 5 bases and J by 4 bases; unmatched bases: 11. The CDR3 DNA follows: TGTGCCAGCAGTCTAGAACTAGCGGTGGGGGCAGATACGCAGTATTTT. This encodes CASSLELAVGADTQYF.

This clonotype has a handful of counts. The V gene is TRBV20-1, the J gene TRBJ2-7; possible D gene TRBD1, 6 bases. Trimming stripped 2 bases from V and 0 bases from J, with 11 bases between. Germline CDR1 and CDR2: DFQATT and SNEGSKA (reference sequence). The CDR3 covers 14 residues. The CDR3 reads CSARPPDSSYEQYF. The CDR3 DNA is TGCAGTGCTAGACCCCCGGACAGCTCCTACGAGCAGTACTTC.

This clonotype was seen only a few times. The V call is TRBV20-1, the J call TRBJ1-2; possibly TRBD1 for D (6 bases). Germline V lookup: CDR1 DFQATT, CDR2 SNEGSKA (reference sequence). This CDR3 is 13 amino acids long. V lost 6 bases and J lost 2, with 13 bases in between. The CDR3 reads CSAPADRNYGYTF. The CDR3 nucleotides are TGCAGTGCGCCAGCGGACAGAAACTATGGCTACACCTTC.

V and J are TRBV11-2 and TRBJ2-3, with TRBD2 matching over 9 bases. CDR1 SGHAT and CDR2 FQNNGV come from the germline V gene. The CDR3 runs to 16 residues. The ends lost 5 bases at V and 0 bases at J; junction bases unmatched: 6. CDR3 coding DNA: TGTGCCAGCAGCCCCCGGACTAGCGCAAGCACAGATACGCAGTATTTT. This encodes CASSPRTSASTDTQYF.

The rearrangement joins TRBV24-1 to TRBJ2-1; 7 nucleotides line up with TRBD1. The CDR3 covers 15 residues. Germline loops: CDR1 KGHDR, CDR2 SFDVKD. V lost 9 bases and J lost 8; bases outside the gene matches: 15. CDR3 residues: CATGAADRSKDEQFF. CDR3 coding DNA: TGTGCCACCGGGGCGGCGGACAGGAGTAAAGATGAGCAGTTCTTC.

This chain joins TRBV15 and TRBJ2-1; D might be TRBD2 (6 bases). The CDR3 has 14 amino acids. Trimming took 0 bases from V and 8 from J, leaving 11 bases between them. Looked up from germline, CDR1 is LNHNV and CDR2 is YYDKDF (reference sequence). CDR3 coding DNA: TGTGCCACCAGCAGAGAAAGGGCGGGATATGAGCAGTTCTTC. Translating gives CATSRERAGYEQFF.

This clonotype has a single count. The junction and the germline gene differ at one end; a read error may be behind it. DNA for the CDR3: TGTGTCACCAGCAGAAAACCCACCGGGACAGGGCGCGAGCAGTACTTC. Protein product: CVTSRKPTGTGREQYF. The chain employs TRBV15 and TRBJ2-4; TRBD1 aligns across 9 bases. The J call could be wrong; TRBJ2-7 is a better fit for the DNA end. The V gene's germline CDR1 is LNHNV and CDR2 YYDKDF (reference sequence). The CDR3 extends over 16 amino acids.

The chain couples TRBV7-3 to TRBJ2-3, with D perhaps TRBD1 or TRBD2 (5 bases each). CDR1 is SGHTA, CDR2 FQGTGA, per germline. V lost 6 bases and J lost 1, with 17 bases in between. CDR3 size: 16 residues. The CDR3 region is CASSQTPGRRTDTQYF. In nucleotides, the CDR3 is TGTGCCAGCAGTCAAACACCGGGACGACGCACAGATACGCAGTATTTT.

This clonotype was counted at least ten times. This chain joins TRBV29-1 and TRBJ2-4; D is perhaps TRBD1 (5 bases). The CDR3 extends over 15 amino acids. The V gene lost 4 bases and the J gene lost 0 bases, with 13 bases spanning the gap. CDR1 is SQVTM, CDR2 ANQGSEA, per germline. The CDR3 region is CSVGGQGIAKNIQYF. CDR3 DNA sequence: TGCAGCGTTGGGGGCCAGGGAATAGCCAAAAACATTCAGTACTTC.

This clonotype has at least ten counts. The V and J genes are TRBV15 and TRBJ2-5; possible D gene TRBD2, 6 bases. Trimming pared 2 bases from V and 5 bases from J, leaving 12 bases between. CDR1 LNHNV and CDR2 YYDKDF come from the germline V gene (reference sequence). CDR3 length: 14 amino acids. CDR3 nucleotides: TGTGCCACCAGCAGATCGGTAGGAGGGGAGACCCAGTACTTC. This codes for CATSRSVGGETQYF. The full variable domain, in which reference TRBV15 and TRBJ2-5 provide the parts outside the CDR3, is DAMVIQNPRYQVTQFGKPVTLSCSQTLNHNVMYWYQQKSSQAPKLLFHYYDKDFNNEADTPDNFQSRRPNTSFCFLDIRSPGLGDTAMYLCATSRSVGGETQYFGPGTRLLVL.

This clonotype was detected a few times. The V gene is TRBV5-1, the J gene TRBJ2-7; 13 bases are a match to TRBD2. CDR1 is SGHRS and CDR2 is YFSETQ in the germline V gene. V lost 3 bases and J lost 0; bases outside the gene matches: 6. The CDR3 covers 17 residues. CDR3 DNA sequence: TGCGCCAGCAGCTCTGAACTAGCGGGAGGGAGCTCCTACGAGCAGTACTTC. This sequence encodes CASSSELAGGSSYEQYF.

The table lists this clonotype with a few counts. The rearrangement links TRBV11-2 to TRBJ1-2, with D unclear. The germline V gene has CDR1 SGHAT and CDR2 FQNNGV. Trimming cost V 4 bases and J 6 bases, with 6 bases left between them. There are 11 residues in the CDR3. CDR3 DNA sequence: TGTGCCAGCAGCTCTTATGATGGCTACACCTTC. It translates to CASSSYDGYTF.

The gene calls are TRBV6-6 and TRBJ1-2, with 9 positions matching TRBD1. The CDR3 is 13 residues long. Germline CDR1 and CDR2: MNHNY and SVGAGI (reference sequence). The V segment lost 4 bases and the J segment 8 bases; nucleotides outside the gene matches: 5. The CDR3 nucleotides read TGTGCCAGCAGTTGGGACAGGGCGGGGGGCTACACCTTC. This sequence encodes CASSWDRAGGYTF.

This clonotype has only a few counts. The rearrangement joins TRBV2 to TRBJ2-7; no definite D call. This CDR3 comprises 14 residues. V was trimmed by 7 bases and J by 12 bases, leaving 25 bases between them. CDR1 is SNHLY, CDR2 FYNNEI, per germline. The CDR3 DNA is TGTGCCAGCACGGCCAGTAAACTTCAAGAGACCCTGTACTTC. This gives the protein CASTASKLQETLYF.

This clonotype was observed a handful of times. The V gene is TRBV6-2 or TRBV6-3, the J gene TRBJ1-4, with D tentatively TRBD1 (6 bases). This CDR3 region has 16 residues. Per germline, CDR1 MNHEY and CDR2 SVGEGT. Trimming pared 5 bases from V and 4 bases from J, leaving 17 bases between. The CDR3: CASSRLPGQLNEKLFF. For the CDR3, the DNA is TGTGCCAGCAGTCGGTTACCGGGACAACTTAATGAAAAACTGTTTTTT.